One sample yielded the 15 T cell receptor beta chains listed below, sequenced in a study of identical twins. From the 5' RACE reads, TCRdb called clonotypes with MiXCR, one entry per CDR3 protein. The data hold 600,000 to 850,000 distinct CDR3 sequences, with about 20% observed a single time. These records were also assigned to another study, of T cells expressing NK-cell markers.

Sequenced sample: PBMCs. Source of these receptors: a woman younger than 35 in good health.

The J gene is TRBJ2-1, the V gene TRBV19; TRBD2 matches 13 bases. The CDR3 contains 15 residues. The ends lost 7 bases at V and 7 bases at J; junction bases unmatched: 7. Germline V gene sequence: CDR1 LNHDA, CDR2 SQIVND (reference sequence). CDR3 DNA sequence: TGTGCCAGTACGCCTCGGGGACTAGCGGGGAATGAGCAGTTCTTC. Translating it yields CASTPRGLAGNEQFF.

V and J are TRBV3-1 and TRBJ1-2; TRBD1 agrees at 8 bases. The J segment lost 5 bases and the V segment lost 4 bases, leaving 3 bases of the junction unmatched. The CDR3 runs 13 residues. CDR1 is LGHDT and CDR2 is YNNKEL in the germline V gene (reference sequence). CDR3 sequence: CASSLGQEYGYTF. The DNA of the CDR3 is TGTGCCAGCAGCCTGGGACAGGAATATGGCTACACCTTC.

This clonotype was counted between two and nine times. J is TRBJ2-2 and V is TRBV20-1; D is undetermined. The germline V gene has CDR1 DFQATT and CDR2 SNEGSKA (reference sequence). The CDR3 covers 13 residues. The germline V and J ends were trimmed by 4 bases and 2 bases, with 8 bases remaining between them. The CDR3: CSAIDFNTGELFF. As DNA, the CDR3 is TGCAGTGCTATTGACTTCAACACCGGGGAGCTGTTTTTT.

The chain joins TRBV5-1 to TRBJ1-2; perhaps TRBD1 as D (6 bases). V was shortened by 0 bases and J by 4 bases, with 13 bases between the two germline ends. From germline, CDR1 is SGHRS and CDR2 YFSETQ. The CDR3 sequence is 15 residues long. The CDR3 nucleotides read TGCGCCAGCAGCTTGGAACAGGGTCGAGTCTATGGCTACACCTTC. It is translated as CASSLEQGRVYGYTF.

A few counts support this clonotype. The chain is built from TRBV6-2 or TRBV6-3 and TRBJ2-1; TRBD2 agrees at 7 bases. The germline V gene encodes CDR1 MNHEY and CDR2 SVGEGT. The CDR3 runs 15 residues. Unmatched junction bases numbered 13, after V lost 4 bases and J lost 10 bases. The CDR3 DNA follows: TGTGCCAGCAGTTCCCTTATCGGGAGGCCGTGGGAGCAGTTCTTC. It codes for CASSSLIGRPWEQFF.

This clonotype has a handful of counts. The rearrangement links TRBV20-1 to TRBJ2-7; TRBD2 matches at 8 bases. With V trimmed by 4 bases and J by 3 bases, 5 bases remained unmatched. Germline V gene sequence: CDR1 DFQATT, CDR2 SNEGSKA (reference sequence). The CDR3 runs 13 residues. CDR3 nucleotides: TGCAGTGCTAAGCCGGGGGGGCTCTACGAGCAGTACTTC. Its protein product is CSAKPGGLYEQYF.

V usage is TRBV7-9 and J usage is TRBJ2-1; D gene ambiguous. The V end lost 5 bases, the J end lost 10 bases, and 15 bases lay between the germline ends. The germline gives CDR1 SEHNR, CDR2 FQNEAQ (reference sequence). This CDR3 has 13 amino acids. The CDR3 here is CASSPSGLWEQFF. The CDR3 DNA reads as TGTGCCAGCAGCCCAAGTGGCCTGTGGGAGCAGTTCTTC.

Here the CDR3 reads CASSWTGTGGNTIYF. The CDR3 DNA sequence: TGTGCCAGCAGCTGGACCGGGACAGGGGGAAACACCATATATTTT. The chain carries TRBV7-9 and TRBJ1-3; 9 bases match TRBD1. Unmatched junction bases numbered 5, after V lost 4 bases and J lost 4 bases. Per germline, CDR1 SEHNR and CDR2 FQNEAQ (reference sequence). The length of the CDR3 is 15 residues.

A few counts support this clonotype. The CDR3 coding sequence is TGCGCCAGCAGCGCAGGGACAGGGGCTGAAGCTTTCTTT. Translation: CASSAGTGAEAFF. V usage is TRBV5-1 and J usage is TRBJ1-1, with 10 bases identical to TRBD1. Germline loops: CDR1 SGHRS, CDR2 YFSETQ. V was clipped by 4 bases and J by 6 bases; unmatched bases: 3. This CDR3 has 13 amino acids.

The chain uses TRBV18 and TRBJ2-3; D is uncertain. CDR1 is KGHSH and CDR2 is LQKENI in the germline V gene. CDR3 length equals 12 residues. V was pared by 2 bases and J by 7 bases, with 7 bases between. The DNA for the CDR3 is TGTGCCAGCTCACCAGCTGGGAATACGCAGTATTTT. It specifies CASSPAGNTQYF.

The chain employs TRBV20-1 and TRBJ2-3; 8 bases align to TRBD2. There are 14 residues in the CDR3. Germline loops: CDR1 DFQATT, CDR2 SNEGSKA (reference sequence). The J segment lost 3 bases and the V segment lost 4 bases, leaving 6 bases of the junction unmatched. The CDR3 spells CSATRGGRTDTQYF. The DNA of the CDR3 is TGCAGTGCTACGAGGGGCGGGAGGACAGATACGCAGTATTTT.

CDR3 DNA: TGTGCCAGCAGCCACAAGGTCCGCGGGAGTATAGACAATGAGCAGTTCTTC. This encodes CASSHKVRGSIDNEQFF. The gene calls are TRBV9 and TRBJ2-1; 7 positions match TRBD2. This CDR3 spans 17 amino acids. Germline lookup yields CDR1 SGDLS and CDR2 YYNGEE. V gave up 4 bases and J gave up 5 bases; unmatched junction bases: 15.

V is TRBV28 and J is TRBJ2-1; D is perhaps TRBD2 (7 bases). CDR3 size: 15 residues. CDR1 and CDR2 from the germline V gene are MDHEN and SYDVKM. V gave up 1 base and J gave up 7 bases, with 14 bases separating them. In DNA form, the CDR3 reads TGTGCCAGCAGTTTATTAGGGGGGGGCAGGAATGAGCAGTTCTTC. Translated: CASSLLGGGRNEQFF.

There are a few counts of this clonotype. The chain recombines TRBV20-1 with TRBJ2-1, with TRBD2 as a possible D gene (7 bases). This CDR3 comprises 13 residues. Germline V gene lookup returns CDR1 DFQATT and CDR2 SNEGSKA (reference sequence). This CDR3 is CRLQGGVKNEQFF. The CDR3 coding sequence is TGCAGACTCCAAGGGGGGGTAAAAAATGAGCAGTTCTTC.

This clonotype was seen a single time. The chain combines TRBV9 with TRBJ2-1; maybe TRBD2 (5 bases). In germline, CDR1 is SGDLS, CDR2 YYNGEE. There are 14 residues in the CDR3. Trimming took off 4 bases at V and 7 bases at J, with 15 bases between the two ends. Here the CDR3 reads CASSPRTRTNEQFF. The CDR3 region has the DNA TGTGCCAGCAGCCCCCGAACTAGAACAAATGAGCAGTTCTTC.